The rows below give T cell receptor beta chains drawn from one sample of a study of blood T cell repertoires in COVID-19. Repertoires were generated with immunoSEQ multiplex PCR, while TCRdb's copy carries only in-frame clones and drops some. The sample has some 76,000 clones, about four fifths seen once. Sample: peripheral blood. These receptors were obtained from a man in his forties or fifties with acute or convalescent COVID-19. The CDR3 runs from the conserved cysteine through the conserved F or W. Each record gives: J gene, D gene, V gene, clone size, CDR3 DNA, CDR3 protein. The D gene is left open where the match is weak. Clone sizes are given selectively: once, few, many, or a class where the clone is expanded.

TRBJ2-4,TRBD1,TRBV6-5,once,TGTGCCAGCAGCCGGGACAGCAAAAACATTCAGTACTTC,CASSRDSKNIQYF
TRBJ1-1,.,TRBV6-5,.,TGTGCCAGCAGTTACGATGTTCGTCAGGTGAACACTGAAGCTTTCTTT,CASSYDVRQVNTEAFF
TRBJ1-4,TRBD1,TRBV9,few,TGTGCCAGCAGCGCAGTCGGGACAGGGTACCCAAATGAAAAACTGTTTTTT,CASSAVGTGYPNEKLFF
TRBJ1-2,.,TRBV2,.,TGTGCCAGCAGTGAAAGCGTTGGCGACAGCTACTATGGCTACACCTTC,CASSESVGDSYYGYTF
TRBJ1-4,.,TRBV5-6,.,TGTGCCAGCAGCTTGGGTTTTCGGGGGATTAATGAAAAACTGTTTTTT,CASSLGFRGINEKLFF
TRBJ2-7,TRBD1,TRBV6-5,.,TGTGCCAGCAGGTCCGGGACAGGGCTCTCCTACGAGCAGTACTTC,CASRSGTGLSYEQYF
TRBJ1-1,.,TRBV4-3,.,TGCGCCAGCAGCCAAGATTGGGAGGGTATGAACACTGAAGCTTTCTTT,CASSQDWEGMNTEAFF
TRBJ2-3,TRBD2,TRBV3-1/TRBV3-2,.,TGTGCCAGCAGCCATTTAGCGGGAGGGACAGATACGCAGTATTTT,CASSHLAGGTDTQYF
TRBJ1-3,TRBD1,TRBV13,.,TGTGCCAGCAGCCCGAGGACAGGGACTGGAAACACCATATATTTT,CASSPRTGTGNTIYF
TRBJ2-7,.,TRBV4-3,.,TGCGCCAGCAGCCAGGTTGGGGGCCTCTCCTACGAGCAGTACTTC,CASSQVGGLSYEQYF
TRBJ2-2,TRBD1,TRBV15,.,TGTGCCACCGGATCGACAGGGTTGGCCGGGGAGCTGTTTTTT,CATGSTGLAGELFF
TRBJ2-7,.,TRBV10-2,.,TGCGCCAGCAGTCCAACTTACAGGGTACGGAACGAGCAGTACTTC,CASSPTYRVRNEQYF
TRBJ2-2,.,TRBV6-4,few,TGTGCCAGCAGCAGGGGGGACACCGGGGAGCTGTTTTTT,CASSRGDTGELFF
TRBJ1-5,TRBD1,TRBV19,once,TGTGCCAGCAGCCAGGGGGAGCCCCAGCATTTT,CASSQGEPQHF
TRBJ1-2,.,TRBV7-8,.,TGTGCCAGCAGCTCGGTTATCGGGAAAGGGCACTATGGCTACACCTTC,CASSSVIGKGHYGYTF
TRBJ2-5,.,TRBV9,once,TGTGCCAGCAGCGCATCCGGGCTAGCGCCACAAGAGACCCAGTACTTC,CASSASGLAPQETQYF
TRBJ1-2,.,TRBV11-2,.,TGTGCCAGCAGCTTCTCTCCGGGGGGCTACACCTTC,CASSFSPGGYTF
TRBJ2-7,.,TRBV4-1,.,TGCGCCAGCAGCCAAGATGGTGGCGGGAAGGGATACGAGCAGTACTTC,CASSQDGGGKGYEQYF
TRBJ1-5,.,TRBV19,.,TGTGCCAGTAGTCCTCCCCGTAGCAATCAGCCCCAGCATTTT,CASSPPRSNQPQHF
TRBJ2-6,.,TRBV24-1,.,TGTGCCACCAGTGATTCCCTCCGGGGCAACGTCCTGACTTTC,CATSDSLRGNVLTF
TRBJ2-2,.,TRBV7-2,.,TGTGCCAGCAGCTTTTCTACCGGGGAGCTGTTTTTT,CASSFSTGELFF
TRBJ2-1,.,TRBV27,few,TGTGCCAGCCGTTCCGGGAAATACTCCTACAATGAGCAGTTCTTC,CASRSGKYSYNEQFF
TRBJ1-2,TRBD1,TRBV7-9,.,TGTGCCAGCAGCTCGACAGGGGGCTATGGCTACACCTTC,CASSSTGGYGYTF
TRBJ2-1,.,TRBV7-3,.,TGTGCCAGCAGCATTCAAAGTAGCTCCTACAATGAGCAGTTCTTC,CASSIQSSSYNEQFF
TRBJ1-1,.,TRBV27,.,TGTGCCAGCAGTCCCCCATGGGGGGTCACTGAAGCTTTCTTT,CASSPPWGVTEAFF
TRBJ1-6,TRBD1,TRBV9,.,TGTGCCAGCAGCGGGACCGGGACAGGGAATTCACCCCTCCACTTT,CASSGTGTGNSPLHF
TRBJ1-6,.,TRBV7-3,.,TGTGCCAGCAGCTTAACCCCTCAAGGCGGGTCCTATAATTCACCCCTCCACTTT,CASSLTPQGGSYNSPLHF
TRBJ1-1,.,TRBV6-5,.,TGTGCCAGCGGCCCACAGGGGAACACTGAAGCTTTCTTT,CASGPQGNTEAFF
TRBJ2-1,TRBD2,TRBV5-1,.,TGCGCCAGCAGCTTGGCCGCGCGGGAGGCTTCAGTCTATGAGCAGTTCTTC,CASSLAAREASVYEQFF
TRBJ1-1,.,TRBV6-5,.,TGTGCCAGCAGTATCCGACAGAACACTGAAGCTTTCTTT,CASSIRQNTEAFF
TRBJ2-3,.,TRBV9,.,TGTGCCAGCAGTTTGGACCGAACGGGAGAGTCTAGCACAGATACGCAGTATTTT,CASSLDRTGESSTDTQYF
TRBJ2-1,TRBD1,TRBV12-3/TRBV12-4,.,TGTGCCAGCAGGGGACAGTCCAATGAGCAGTTCTTC,CASRGQSNEQFF
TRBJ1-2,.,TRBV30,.,TGTGCCTGGAGCGCCGTGGACAGCTACCCCTTC,CAWSAVDSYPF
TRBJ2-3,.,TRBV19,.,TGTGCCACCGCGGACAGACTCAGCACAGATACGCAGTATTTT,CATADRLSTDTQYF
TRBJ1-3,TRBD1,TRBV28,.,TGTGCCAGCAGGCCAGACAGGGGACCAGGAAACACCATATATTTT,CASRPDRGPGNTIYF
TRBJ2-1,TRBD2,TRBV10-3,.,TGTGCCATCAGCCTTGCCAGCGGGGGAAGCAATGAGCAGTTCTTC,CAISLASGGSNEQFF
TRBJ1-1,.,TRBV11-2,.,TGTGCCAGCAGCTATCTGAGGGGAGGGCTTGAAGCTTTCTTT,CASSYLRGGLEAFF
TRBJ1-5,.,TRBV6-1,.,TGTGCCAGCAGTGGCCGACAGAATCAGCCCCAGCATTTT,CASSGRQNQPQHF
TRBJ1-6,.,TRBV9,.,TGTGCCAGCAGCGCGAGGACAGTCGGCTCACCCCTCCACTTT,CASSARTVGSPLHF
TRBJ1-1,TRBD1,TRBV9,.,TGTGCCAGCAGCGCGCTTGTAAACTACGGACAGGGAATGAACACTGAAGCTTTCTTT,CASSALVNYGQGMNTEAFF
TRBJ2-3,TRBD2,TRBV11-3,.,TGTGCCAGCAGCCCCCCGGGGGGAGATACGCAGTATTTT,CASSPPGGDTQYF
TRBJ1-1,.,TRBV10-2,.,TGCGCCATCCGGGGGGCAAAGGACACTGAAGCTTTCTTT,CAIRGAKDTEAFF
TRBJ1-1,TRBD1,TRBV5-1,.,TGCGCCAGCAGGACCGGGACAGGGGGCTTCACTGAAGCTTTCTTT,CASRTGTGGFTEAFF
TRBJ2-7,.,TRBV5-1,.,TGCGCCAGCCGACAGCTCCGCAGGGCCTTCGAGCAGTACTTC,CASRQLRRAFEQYF
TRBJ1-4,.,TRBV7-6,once,TGTGCCAGCAGCTTAGGAGGTGGAATTAATGAAAAACTGTTTTTT,CASSLGGGINEKLFF
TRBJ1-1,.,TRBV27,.,TGTGCCAGCAGTTTATTCGGTAACACTGAAGCTTTCTTT,CASSLFGNTEAFF
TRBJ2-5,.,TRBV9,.,TGTGCCAGCAGCGTAGGCACAGGGTACCAAGAGACCCAGTACTTC,CASSVGTGYQETQYF
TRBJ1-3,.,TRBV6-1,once,TGTGCCAGCAGTGCGCGGGGAGGTGCCTATGGAAACACCATATATTTT,CASSARGGAYGNTIYF
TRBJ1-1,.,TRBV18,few,TGTGCCAGCTCACGCACCCCAGGGGCCACGAACACTGAAGCTTTCTTT,CASSRTPGATNTEAFF
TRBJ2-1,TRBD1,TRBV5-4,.,TGTGCCAGCAGCTTCCGGGACAGGGGGCTGGGTGAGCAGTTCTTC,CASSFRDRGLGEQFF
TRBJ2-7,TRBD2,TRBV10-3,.,TGTGCCATCAGCGGACCCGAGACTAGCGGGAAGGCGTACGAGCAGTACTTC,CAISGPETSGKAYEQYF
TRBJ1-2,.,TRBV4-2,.,TGTGCCAGCAGCCTTGCGGGGGCGGATGGCTACACCTTC,CASSLAGADGYTF
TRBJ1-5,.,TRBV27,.,TGTGCCAGCAGTCCAGGTCGCAATCAGCCCCAGCATTTT,CASSPGRNQPQHF